This TCR beta chain was identified during a study of T-cell memory formation after mild COVID-19 (dated by TCRdb to the early 2020s). Some background on the complete study: TCR sequence clusters from the two donors were largely donor specific. T-cell clones expanding and contracting after mild COVID-19 in two donors were tracked by longitudinal TCRalpha and TCRbeta repertoire sequencing. Two young, previously healthy adult volunteers made up the cohort, one male and one female.

Broader findings and caveats from the paper: Clones that contracted from day 15 to 85 showed balanced CD4/CD8 phenotypes, whereas a second wave of clones that expanded from day 15 to 37 leaned towards CD4+. The detection of some responding clones in pre-infection memory suggests that pre-existing cross-reactive memory T cells joined the SARS-CoV-2 response. The second-wave clones that peaked on day 37 were not confirmed to be SARS-CoV-2 specific. Contracting CD4+ clones appeared mostly in the CM and EM memory subsets, whereas CD8+ clones were enriched in EMRA. The study covered only two mild cases, and larger cohorts including severe cases with pre-infection samples were considered necessary.

Sequencing instrument: Illumina NovaSeq 6000. TCRalpha and TCRbeta cDNA libraries were built by 5'RACE with constant-segment primers, adding sample barcodes and unique molecular identifiers. Trizol reagent was used to extract RNA from every sample. The libraries were amplified in two PCR steps, and the second step added a second sample barcode and Illumina TruSeq adapters. The libraries were sequenced on an Illumina NovaSeq using 2 x 150 bp paired-end reads. The source study handled its data this way. With migec v1.2.7, reads were demultiplexed and then collapsed into UMI-guided consensus sequences. Using mixcr v2.1.11, UMI consensuses were aligned to TRA and TRB V and J templates and then assembled into clonotypes. Clonotypes were classified as expanded or contracted when called significant by both edgeR and NoisET, with noise models trained on biological replicates. For edgeR calls, the thresholds were a false discovery rate-adjusted p below 0.01 and a log2 fold-change of 1. As an exploratory analysis of dynamics, max-normalized trajectories of the 1000 most abundant clonotypes were examined with PCA combined with hierarchical clustering. Each responding clone was given a CD4 or CD8 phenotype based on the CD4+ and CD8+ repertoires, which had been sequenced separately. TCRdb took the public reads, trimmed them with fastp at Q25, ran MiXCR for clone calling and kept in-frame beta chains. One record per CDR3 amino acid sequence lists the most common genes and DNA. TCRdb, rather than the study authors, made the V and J calls. This sample has around 200,000 distinct CDR3 sequences in its table, and 20% to 25% of those were observed once. Under 30% of the sample belongs to the ten largest clones.

Ficoll-Paque density gradient centrifugation was the method used to isolate PBMCs. This clonotype has just a few counts. Its binding antigen is unknown. Base qualities were left out, and no much larger clone turns up one base away. As encoded in the germline V gene, CDR1 is SGDLS while CDR2 is YYNGEE. Spanning cysteine to phenylalanine, the CDR3 consists of 15 amino acids. Of the read, only the CDR3 DNA is kept; its 45 bases are in frame from base 1. A distance of 14 bases separates the germline ends of V and J, which lose 3 bases and 3 bases respectively. This clonotype was sampled from an adult woman who had mild COVID-19 (a few samples of this study predate the infection). The sample titles of this study are shuffled in the database, so cell type and time point are left out; the donor was told from shared clones. Source material: PBMCs or a T cell subset sorted from them (not recorded which). The chain links TRBV9 with TRBJ2-3; the D gene is perhaps TRBD2, from 6 matching bases. The nucleotide sequence is given as TGTGCCAGCAGCGCCGGACTTGGGGGGACAGATACGCAGTATTTT. Translation gives CASSAGLGGTDTQYF.